Relative to its sample, the clone carrying this T cell receptor (beta chain) is medium-sized. This sample is part of a study of breast tumors, draining lymph nodes, adjacent tissues. The length of the CDR3 is 16 residues. After removal of 4 bases from V and 3 bases from J, the junction contained 11 bases not matched to a gene. Germline CDR1 is SGDLS and CDR2 is YYNGEE. Via MiXCR, TCRdb re-called the multiplex PCR reads, giving one row per CDR3 protein. The data show about 9,600 distinct CDR3 sequences, under 50% seen once. This TCR derives from a female donor with breast cancer. Some clones in this sample may be carry-over from other donors' samples. The sequencing sample was made of tumor-adjacent breast tissue. The gene calls are TRBV9 and TRBJ2-3; 7 nucleotides align to TRBD2. CDR3 nucleotide sequence: TGTGCCAGCAGCTCAATACGGGGCGGGAGTACAGATACGCAGTATTTT. Protein sequence: CASSSIRGGSTDTQYF.